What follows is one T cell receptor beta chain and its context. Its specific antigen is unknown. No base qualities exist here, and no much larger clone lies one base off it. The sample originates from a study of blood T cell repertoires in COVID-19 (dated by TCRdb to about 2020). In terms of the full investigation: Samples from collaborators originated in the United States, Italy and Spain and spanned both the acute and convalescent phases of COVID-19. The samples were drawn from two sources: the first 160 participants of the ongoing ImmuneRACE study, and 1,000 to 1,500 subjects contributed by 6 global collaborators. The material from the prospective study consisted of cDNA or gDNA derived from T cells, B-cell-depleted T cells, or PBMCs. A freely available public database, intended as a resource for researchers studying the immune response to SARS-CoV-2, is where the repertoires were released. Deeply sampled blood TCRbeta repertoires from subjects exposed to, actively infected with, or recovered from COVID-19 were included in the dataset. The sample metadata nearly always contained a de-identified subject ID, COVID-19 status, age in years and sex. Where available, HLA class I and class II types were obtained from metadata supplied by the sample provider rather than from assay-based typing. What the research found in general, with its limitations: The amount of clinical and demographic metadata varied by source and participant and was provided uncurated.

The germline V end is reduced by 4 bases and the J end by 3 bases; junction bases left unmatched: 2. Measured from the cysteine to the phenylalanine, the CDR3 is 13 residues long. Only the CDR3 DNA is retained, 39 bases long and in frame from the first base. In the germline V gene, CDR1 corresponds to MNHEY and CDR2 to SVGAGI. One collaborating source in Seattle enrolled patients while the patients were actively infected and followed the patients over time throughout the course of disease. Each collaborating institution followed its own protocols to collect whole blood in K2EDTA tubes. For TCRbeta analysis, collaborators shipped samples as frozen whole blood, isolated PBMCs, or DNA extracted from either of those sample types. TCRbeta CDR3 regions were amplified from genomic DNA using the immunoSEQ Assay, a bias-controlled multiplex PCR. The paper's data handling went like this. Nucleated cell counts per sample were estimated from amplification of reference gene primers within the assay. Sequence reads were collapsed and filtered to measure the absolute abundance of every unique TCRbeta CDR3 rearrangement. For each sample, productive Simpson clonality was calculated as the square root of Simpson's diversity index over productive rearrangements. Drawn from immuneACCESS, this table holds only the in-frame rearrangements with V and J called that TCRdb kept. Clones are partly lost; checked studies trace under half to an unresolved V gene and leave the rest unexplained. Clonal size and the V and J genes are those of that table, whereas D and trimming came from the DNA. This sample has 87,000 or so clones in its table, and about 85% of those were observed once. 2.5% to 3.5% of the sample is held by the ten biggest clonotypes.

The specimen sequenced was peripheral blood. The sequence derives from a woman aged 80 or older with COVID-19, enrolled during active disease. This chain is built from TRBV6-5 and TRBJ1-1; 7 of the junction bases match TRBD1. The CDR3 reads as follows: CASSFTGDTEAFF. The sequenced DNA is TGTGCCAGCAGTTTCACAGGGGACACTGAAGCTTTCTTT.